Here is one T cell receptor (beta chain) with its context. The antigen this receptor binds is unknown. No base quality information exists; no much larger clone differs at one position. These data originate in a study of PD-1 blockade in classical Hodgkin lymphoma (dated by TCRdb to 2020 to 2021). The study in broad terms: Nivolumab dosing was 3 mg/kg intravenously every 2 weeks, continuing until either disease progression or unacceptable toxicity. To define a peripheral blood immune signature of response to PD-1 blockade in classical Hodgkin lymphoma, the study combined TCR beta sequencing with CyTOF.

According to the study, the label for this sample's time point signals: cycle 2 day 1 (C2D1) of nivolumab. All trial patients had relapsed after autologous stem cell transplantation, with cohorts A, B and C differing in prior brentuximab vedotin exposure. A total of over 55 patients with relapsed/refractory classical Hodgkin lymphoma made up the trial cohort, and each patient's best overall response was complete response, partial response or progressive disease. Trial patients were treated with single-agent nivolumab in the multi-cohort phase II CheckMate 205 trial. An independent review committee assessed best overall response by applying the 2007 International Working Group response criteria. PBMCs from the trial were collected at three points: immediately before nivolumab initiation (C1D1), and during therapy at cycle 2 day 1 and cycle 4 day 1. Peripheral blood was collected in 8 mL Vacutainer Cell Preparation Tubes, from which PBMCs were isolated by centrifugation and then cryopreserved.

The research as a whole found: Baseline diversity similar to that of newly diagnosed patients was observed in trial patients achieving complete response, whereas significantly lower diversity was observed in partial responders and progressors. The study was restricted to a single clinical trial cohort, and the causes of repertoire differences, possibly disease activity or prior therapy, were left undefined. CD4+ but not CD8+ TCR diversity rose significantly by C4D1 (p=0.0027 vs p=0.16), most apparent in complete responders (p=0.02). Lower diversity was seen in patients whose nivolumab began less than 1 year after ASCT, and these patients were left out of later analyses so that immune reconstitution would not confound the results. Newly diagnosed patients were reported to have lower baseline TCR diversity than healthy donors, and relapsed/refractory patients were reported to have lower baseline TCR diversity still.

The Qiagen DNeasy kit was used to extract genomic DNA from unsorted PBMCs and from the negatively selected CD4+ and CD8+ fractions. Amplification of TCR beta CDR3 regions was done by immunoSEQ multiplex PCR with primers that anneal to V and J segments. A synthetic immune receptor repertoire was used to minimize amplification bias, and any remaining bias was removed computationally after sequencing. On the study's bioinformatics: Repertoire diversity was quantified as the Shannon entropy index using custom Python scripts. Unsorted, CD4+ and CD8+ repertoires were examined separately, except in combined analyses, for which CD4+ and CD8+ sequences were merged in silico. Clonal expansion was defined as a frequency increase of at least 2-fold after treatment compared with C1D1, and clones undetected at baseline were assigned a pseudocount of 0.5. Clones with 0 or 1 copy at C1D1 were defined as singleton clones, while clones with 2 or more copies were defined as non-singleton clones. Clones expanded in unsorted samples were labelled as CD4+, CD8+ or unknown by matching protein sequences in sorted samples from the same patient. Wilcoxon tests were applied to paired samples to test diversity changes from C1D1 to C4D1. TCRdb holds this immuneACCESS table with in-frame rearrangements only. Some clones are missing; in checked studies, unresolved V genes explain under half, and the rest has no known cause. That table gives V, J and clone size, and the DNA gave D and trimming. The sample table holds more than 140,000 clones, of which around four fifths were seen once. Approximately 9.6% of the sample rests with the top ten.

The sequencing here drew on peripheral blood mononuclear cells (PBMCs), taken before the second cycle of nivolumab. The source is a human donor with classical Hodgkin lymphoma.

The nucleotide sequence reads TGTGCCAGCAGCTTGACAGTACTGGAAGGGGGCTACACCTTC. Its protein reads: CASSLTVLEGGYTF. The rearrangement joined TRBV11-2 to TRBJ1-2, and possibly TRBD1, on 5 matching bases. V lost 3 bases and J lost 8 bases; the stretch between them is 16 bases long. The germline V gene gives CDR1 as SGHAT and CDR2 as FQNNGV. The CDR3 goes from the cysteine to the phenylalanine over 14 residues. Only the CDR3 part of the read is kept: 42 bases, read in frame from the first base.